This T cell receptor (beta chain) was recovered during a study of blood T cell repertoires in COVID-19. Overall study: Donors in the United States, Italy and Spain gave samples during acute or convalescent COVID-19.

As originally analysed: Estimated nucleated cell counts came from reference gene primer amplification. Profiling relied on immunoSEQ multiplex PCR, and the TCRdb table lists in-frame clones only, not all of them. The V and J calls and the clone size are those of that table, but D and trimming were determined from the DNA. Among under 200,000 clones listed, around 83% were seen once. Participants' reported clinical history set cohort assignment. Someone with COVID-19 had been met by exposed participants within 2 weeks before study entry. This clonotype was sampled from a woman in her 30s who had been exposed to COVID-19. Sequencing was done on a sample of PBMCs or T cells enriched from blood (not recorded which).

Written as DNA, the CDR3 is TGTGCCAGCAGCTCGACCGACAGGAACACCGGGGAGCTGTTTTTT. Its translation: CASSSTDRNTGELFF. The chain links TRBV7-9 to TRBJ2-2; D may be TRBD1 (5 bases). The V and J ends lost 4 bases and 1 base respectively, with 10 bases between them. Per germline, CDR1 SEHNR and CDR2 FQNEAQ (reference sequence). The CDR3 runs 15 residues.